Here is one T cell receptor (beta chain) with its context. As yet, its antigen is unknown. Clones were sequenced by immunoSEQ multiplex PCR, and TCRdb holds only the in-frame ones, with some missing. The table has about 110,000 clones, around nine tenths seen once. This record belongs to a study of T cell responses to AZD1222 COVID-19 vaccine. Across the study: The analysis combined second doses at about 4 or about 12 weeks.

Study conclusions and caveats: Scientists sampled the repertoires only once the peak T cell response had passed. Clonal diversity was possibly underestimated; the donors were predominantly white British and more often female. Dominant CD4 TCR responses targeted spike regions 160-218 and 743-854.

There are 17 residues in the CDR3. The V and J ends lost 0 bases and 4 bases respectively, with 19 bases between them. Germline CDR1 is SGHNT and CDR2 is YYREEE (reference sequence). Source: peripheral blood, taken on day 0 of AZD1222 vaccination. This rearrangement joins TRBV5-4 to TRBJ2-5, with a tentative D call TRBD2 (7 bases). The source is an adult in good health. DNA of the CDR3: TGTGCCAGCAGCTTGGTTAGGGGGGGGTCTGGACCAGAGACCCAGTACTTC. Translation gives CASSLVRGGSGPETQYF.